The rows below give T cell receptor beta chains drawn from one sample of a study of T-cell memory formation after mild COVID-19. Via MiXCR, TCRdb re-called the 5' RACE reads, giving one row per CDR3 protein. The data hold around 530,000 distinct CDR3 sequences, with about 20% observed a single time. The material sequenced was PBMCs or a T cell subset sorted from them (not recorded which). Receptors were obtained from an adult woman who had mild COVID-19 (a few samples of this study predate the infection). Cell type and time point are not known. Each CDR3 is given with its conserved first and last residue. The D gene is left open where the match is weak. Part of the rows lack a size; the others show once, few, many or a class for expanded clones.

>-|-|TRBV2|TRBJ1-1
CASSESGSMNTEAFF
TGTGCCAGCAGTGAATCCGGCAGTATGAACACTGAAGCTTTCTTT
>-|-|TRBV7-2|TRBJ1-1
CASSLGVGPPQERAFF
TGTGCCAGCAGCTTAGGGGTAGGCCCCCCGCAGGAACGAGCTTTCTTT
>-|few|TRBV12-3/TRBV12-4|TRBJ2-1
CASSFYGADNNEQFF
TGTGCCAGCAGTTTCTACGGGGCGGATAACAATGAGCAGTTCTTC
>-|few|TRBV7-8|TRBJ2-3
CATRTASTDTQYF
TGTGCCACCAGGACAGCAAGCACAGATACGCAGTATTTT
>-|-|TRBV7-9|TRBJ2-2
CASSLELSGTGELFF
TGTGCCAGCAGCTTAGAATTGTCGGGGACCGGGGAGCTGTTTTTT
>-|few|TRBV12-3/TRBV12-4|TRBJ2-2
CASSFLSPKNTGELFF
TGTGCCAGCAGTTTCCTCTCCCCAAAGAACACCGGGGAGCTGTTTTTT
>-|few|TRBV7-3|TRBJ2-3
CASSLAHPDTQYF
TGTGCCAGCAGCTTGGCTCACCCAGATACGCAGTATTTT
>TRBD2|-|TRBV6-4|TRBJ2-2
CASSAREGNTGELFF
TGTGCCAGCAGTGCCAGGGAGGGGAACACCGGGGAGCTGTTTTTT
>-|few|TRBV7-8|TRBJ1-2
CASSPRDGPYGYTF
TGTGCCAGCAGCCCCCGGGACGGACCCTATGGCTACACCTTC
>TRBD1|few|TRBV5-6|TRBJ2-7
CASSQDGQGAYEQYF
TGTGCCAGCAGCCAGGACGGACAGGGGGCTTACGAGCAGTACTTC
>TRBD1|few|TRBV19|TRBJ2-3
CASSIDGQGVTDTQYF
TGTGCCAGTAGTATAGACGGTCAGGGGGTCACAGATACGCAGTATTTT
>TRBD1|-|TRBV12-3/TRBV12-4|TRBJ1-4
CASSWTGVVEKLFF
TGTGCCAGCAGTTGGACAGGGGTAGTTGAAAAACTGTTTTTT
>TRBD2|few|TRBV10-3|TRBJ2-3
CAISEFEGTSDGDTQYF
TGTGCCATCAGTGAGTTCGAGGGGACTAGCGATGGGGATACGCAGTATTTT
>-|-|TRBV10-3|TRBJ1-1
CAISVSDTEAFF
TGTGCCATCAGTGTAAGTGATACTGAAGCTTTCTTT
>TRBD1|-|TRBV7-9|TRBJ2-7
CASSPRDRGIGEQYF
TGTGCCAGCAGCCCACGGGACAGGGGAATAGGCGAGCAGTACTTC
>-|few|TRBV5-4|TRBJ2-3
CASSFSATGLVSDTQYF
TGTGCCAGCAGCTTTTCTGCCACAGGGTTGGTGTCAGATACGCAGTATTTT
>-|-|TRBV12-3/TRBV12-4|TRBJ1-1
CASSTRQFFEAFF
TGTGCCAGCAGTACAAGACAGTTTTTCGAAGCTTTCTTT
>TRBD1|-|TRBV5-5|TRBJ2-7
CASSTGQGAHEQYF
TGTGCCAGCAGCACCGGACAGGGTGCCCACGAGCAGTACTTC
>TRBD1|-|TRBV18|TRBJ2-1
CASSQPGQGSRYNEQFF
TGTGCCAGCTCGCAGCCGGGACAGGGTTCGAGGTACAATGAGCAGTTCTTC
>TRBD2|-|TRBV5-8|TRBJ2-7
CASRTSGYSYEQYF
TGTGCCAGCCGGACTAGCGGTTACTCCTACGAGCAGTACTTC
>TRBD1|-|TRBV2|TRBJ2-3
CASRPGTGGGGDTQYF
TGTGCCAGCAGGCCGGGGACAGGGGGCGGCGGAGATACGCAGTATTTT
>-|-|TRBV3-1|TRBJ2-7
CASSQNLREPHYEQYF
TGTGCCAGCAGCCAGAACCTAAGGGAGCCCCACTACGAGCAGTACTTC
>-|few|TRBV20-1|TRBJ1-2
CSARDKNGNYGYTF
TGCAGTGCTAGAGATAAAAACGGCAACTATGGCTACACCTTC
>TRBD1|-|TRBV29-1|TRBJ1-1
CSVVRRDRGSTEAFF
TGCAGCGTTGTAAGGCGGGACAGGGGAAGCACTGAAGCTTTCTTT
>-|-|TRBV5-1|TRBJ1-1
CASSLESSGRKRTEAFF
TGCGCCAGCAGCTTGGAAAGTTCCGGGAGAAAAAGAACTGAAGCTTTCTTT
>TRBD1|-|TRBV29-1|TRBJ2-7
CSVGGQSSVYEQYF
TGCAGCGTAGGGGGACAGAGTTCGGTCTACGAGCAGTACTTC
>-|-|TRBV5-1|TRBJ1-4
CASSSQVAGGGEKLFF
TGCGCCAGCAGCTCCCAAGTGGCAGGAGGTGGTGAAAAACTGTTTTTT
>-|few|TRBV12-3/TRBV12-4|TRBJ2-2
CATGFWSLPGELFF
TGTGCCACCGGGTTTTGGTCGCTCCCCGGGGAGCTGTTTTTT
>-|-|TRBV30|TRBJ2-2
CAWAGTNTGELFF
TGTGCCTGGGCCGGGACGAACACCGGGGAGCTGTTTTTT
>TRBD1|few|TRBV12-3/TRBV12-4|TRBJ2-1
CASSQRQGVTNEQFF
TGTGCCAGCAGTCAGCGACAGGGGGTGACCAATGAGCAGTTCTTC
>-|-|TRBV7-2|TRBJ2-7
CASSLRRTSYEQYF
TGTGCCAGCAGCTTGAGACGAACCTCCTACGAGCAGTACTTC
>-|few|TRBV5-6|TRBJ2-7
CASSWRWESGIDEQYF
TGTGCCAGCAGCTGGAGGTGGGAGTCGGGGATCGACGAGCAGTACTTC
>-|few|TRBV29-1|TRBJ1-4
CSIRGRSEKLFF
TGCAGCATCCGCGGGCGGTCTGAAAAACTGTTTTTT
>-|few|TRBV5-4|TRBJ2-5
CASSHWDGQGPQYF
TGTGCCAGCAGCCATTGGGACGGTCAAGGGCCCCAGTACTTC
>TRBD2|many|TRBV11-2|TRBJ2-3
CASSSRTGTNTDTQYF
TGTGCCAGCAGCTCTAGAACCGGGACTAACACAGATACGCAGTATTTT
>-|few|TRBV7-8|TRBJ1-1
CASSLAPGRGTEAFF
TGTGCCAGCAGCTTAGCGCCGGGGCGGGGCACTGAAGCTTTCTTT
>-|few|TRBV12-3/TRBV12-4|TRBJ2-5
CASSAMGPSYETQYF
TGTGCCAGCAGTGCCATGGGGCCCTCCTATGAGACCCAGTACTTC